Listed below are T cell receptor beta chains from one sample, sequenced in a study of T-cell reconstitution after alpha-beta-depleted transplantation in children. TCRdb itself ran the PCR reads through MiXCR, one entry per CDR3 protein. The data show 190,000 or so distinct CDR3 sequences, with approximately 6.8% seen just once and over 2.5% held by the top ten. Sequenced here: PBMCs from the stem cell graft donor, sampled from the stem cell graft. These receptor sequences come from a human donor who donated a stem cell graft to a child with Wiskott-Aldrich syndrome. Each CDR3 is given with its conserved first and last residue. A D gene is named only where the DNA matches it firmly. Clone size is not always given. Where it is, it says once, few, many or a class for expanded clones.

J gene | clone size | CDR3 length | D gene | V gene | CDR3 DNA | CDR3 protein
TRBJ1-5 | many | 15 | - | TRBV2 | TGTGCCAGCAGTGCACTACAGGGAGGCAATCAGCCCCAGCATTTT | CASSALQGGNQPQHF
TRBJ2-1 | many | 12 | - | TRBV5-5 | TGTGCCAGCAGCCGAACTAGGAATGAGCAGTTCTTC | CASSRTRNEQFF
TRBJ2-1 | many | 13 | - | TRBV12-3/TRBV12-4 | TGTGCCAGCAGTCCCCCTTCGGGGAATGAGCAGTTCTTC | CASSPPSGNEQFF
TRBJ1-2 | - | 13 | - | TRBV14 | TGTGCCAGCAGCCACAGTCAGCAGTATGGCTACACCTTC | CASSHSQQYGYTF
TRBJ2-3 | many | 15 | TRBD2 | TRBV25-1 | TGTGCCAGCAGTAGACTAGCGGGAGTGGATGATACGCAGTATTTT | CASSRLAGVDDTQYF
TRBJ2-7 | many | 14 | - | TRBV7-9 | TGTGCCAGCAGCTTAGCGGGGGGCTCCTACGAGCAGTACTTC | CASSLAGGSYEQYF
TRBJ2-3 | - | 18 | TRBD2 | TRBV11-2 | TGTGCCAGCAGCCTCCGTTGGAAGGATAGCGGGAGCACAGATACGCAGTATTTT | CASSLRWKDSGSTDTQYF
TRBJ1-4 | many | 16 | - | TRBV28 | TGTGCCAGCAGTTTCCTCGGGGGAGGGGTTAATGAAAAACTGTTTTTT | CASSFLGGGVNEKLFF
TRBJ2-6 | few | 17 | - | TRBV12-3/TRBV12-4 | TGTGCCAGCAGTTTACAGGGGGGAAGCTCTGGGGCCAACGTCCTGACTTTC | CASSLQGGSSGANVLTF
TRBJ2-7 | many | 12 | - | TRBV29-1 | TGCAGCGGGGAGCATGATTCAGGCGAGCAGTACTTC | CSGEHDSGEQYF
TRBJ2-7 | - | 15 | - | TRBV4-3 | TGCGCCAGCAGCCAAGATCGGGCCCTAGGCTACGAGCAGTACTTC | CASSQDRALGYEQYF
TRBJ1-2 | many | 12 | TRBD1 | TRBV20-1 | TGCAGTGCAACCGGGACAGGGGTTGGCTACACCTTC | CSATGTGVGYTF
TRBJ1-1 | - | 16 | - | TRBV30 | TGTGCCTGGAGGGACCAGGAGGGGCAGGGGAACACTGAAGCTTTCTTT | CAWRDQEGQGNTEAFF
TRBJ2-5 | many | 13 | - | TRBV18 | TGTGCCAGCTCACCGCATTTTAAAGAGACCCAGTACTTC | CASSPHFKETQYF
TRBJ1-5 | few | 17 | - | TRBV5-5 | TGTGCCAGCAGCTTGGGATCAGGAATCTATAGCAATCAGCCCCAGCATTTT | CASSLGSGIYSNQPQHF
TRBJ2-5 | many | 15 | - | TRBV12-3/TRBV12-4 | TGTGCCAGCAGTTTAGCGCTAGGGGGGCCGTGGACCCAGTACTTC | CASSLALGGPWTQYF
TRBJ1-1 | many | 16 | - | TRBV5-1 | TGCGCCAGCAGCTTGGCGGGACTAAGCTTGAACACTGAAGCTTTCTTT | CASSLAGLSLNTEAFF
TRBJ1-1 | many | 14 | - | TRBV27 | TGTGCCAGCAGTTTATCGGTTCGGGGTACTGAAGCTTTCTTT | CASSLSVRGTEAFF
TRBJ1-5 | many | 14 | - | TRBV15 | TGTGCCACCAGGGCGGGCGGTGGAGATCAGCCCCAGCATTTT | CATRAGGGDQPQHF
TRBJ2-1 | many | 16 | TRBD2 | TRBV6-5 | TGTGCCAGCAGTTACTCGTTAGCGGGGGGGGCGTGGGAGCAGTTCTTC | CASSYSLAGGAWEQFF
TRBJ2-7 | - | 14 | TRBD1 | TRBV16 | TGTGCCAGCAGCCCTCCGACAGGGCCCTACGAGCAGTACTTC | CASSPPTGPYEQYF
TRBJ2-3 | many | 13 | - | TRBV24-1 | TGTGCCACCAAGCACAGGCCGACAGATACGCAGTATTTT | CATKHRPTDTQYF
TRBJ2-7 | many | 15 | TRBD2 | TRBV6-5 | TGTGCCAGCAGGCACTCTAGCGGAGCGTCCTACGAGCAGTACTTC | CASRHSSGASYEQYF
TRBJ2-5 | many | 16 | TRBD1 | TRBV5-1 | TGCGCCAGCAGATTGGGACAGGGGGCTTGGCAAGAGACCCAGTACTTC | CASRLGQGAWQETQYF
TRBJ2-1 | many | 14 | TRBD2 | TRBV20-1 | TGCAGTGCGAGGGGACTAGCGGGAGTCCATGAGCAGTTCTTC | CSARGLAGVHEQFF
TRBJ2-7 | - | 16 | TRBD2 | TRBV18 | TGTGCCAGCTCACCCGGGGGGACTAGCGGGAGCTACGAGCAGTACTTC | CASSPGGTSGSYEQYF
TRBJ2-7 | - | 13 | TRBD2 | TRBV13 | TGTGCCAGCCGACTAGCGGGGGGTCTGGATCAGTACTTC | CASRLAGGLDQYF
TRBJ1-4 | many | 14 | TRBD1 | TRBV25-1 | TGTGCCAGCAGTCGGGGGACAGGGGATGAAAACCTGTTTTTT | CASSRGTGDENLFF
TRBJ1-2 | few | 15 | - | TRBV5-1 | TGCGCCAGCAGACCCGGAGCGGAAACCAACTATGGCTACACCTTC | CASRPGAETNYGYTF
TRBJ2-3 | many | 13 | - | TRBV6-2/TRBV6-3 | TGTGCCAGCAGTTATACGGATGCAGATACGCAGTATTTT | CASSYTDADTQYF
TRBJ1-2 | many | 15 | - | TRBV12-3/TRBV12-4 | TGTGCCAGCAGCAGAACAGGGCTTCCTAACTATGGCTACACCTTC | CASSRTGLPNYGYTF
TRBJ2-2 | many | 15 | TRBD1 | TRBV5-1 | TGCGCCAGCAGCTCGACAGGGATTAACACCGGGGAGCTGTTTTTT | CASSSTGINTGELFF
TRBJ1-6 | many | 14 | - | TRBV12-3/TRBV12-4 | TGTGCCAGCAGTTTGGGAATTTTGATTTCACCCCTCCACTTT | CASSLGILISPLHF
TRBJ1-5 | - | 17 | - | TRBV7-9 | TGTGCCAGCAGCTTACAGGGGATGGGGAACGGCAATCAGCCCCAGCATTTT | CASSLQGMGNGNQPQHF